Below, 10 T cell receptor beta chains from the same sample are listed, as sequenced in a study of cytomegalovirus exposure and HLA in healthy donors. Primers for the PCR totalled 60 Vbeta and 13 Jbeta. The method was immunoSEQ multiplex PCR; TCRdb's version includes in-frame clones alone and lacks a portion of them. The table includes roughly 180,000 clones, 60% to 80% detected once. Sequencing was done on a sample of PBMCs. The origin of the receptors is a woman in her thirties or forties in good health and CMV-seropositive.

This sequence joins TRBV7-3 and TRBJ2-2; 7 positions match TRBD2. Trimming cost V 5 bases and J 4 bases; bases outside gene matches: 7. The CDR3 length is 15 residues. Per the germline V gene, CDR1 is SGHTA and CDR2 is FQGTGA. This CDR3 is CASSPVGLLTGELFF. The CDR3 DNA follows: TGTGCCAGCAGCCCCGTGGGACTACTCACCGGGGAGCTGTTTTTT.

In its sample, this clone was seen a few times. The CDR3 reads CASSRLTTQTENYGYTF. CDR3 coding DNA: TGTGCCAGCAGCCGCTTAACTACCCAGACAGAAAACTATGGCTACACCTTC. The chain uses TRBV5-4 and TRBJ1-2; tentative D call: TRBD1 (5 bases). The CDR3 length is 17 residues. Trimming removed 4 bases at V and 2 bases at J, with 21 bases between. Germline CDR1 is SGHNT and CDR2 is YYREEE (reference sequence).

V gene TRBV5-1 combines with J gene TRBJ2-2; 10 bases fit TRBD1. The CDR3 runs to 16 residues. The germline gives CDR1 SGHRS, CDR2 YFSETQ. The junction had 6 bases not matched to a gene; V was cut back by 4 bases and J by 3 bases. The CDR3 sequence: CASSPRQGAYTGELFF. Written as DNA, the CDR3 is TGCGCCAGCAGCCCGCGACAGGGGGCCTACACCGGGGAGCTGTTTTTT.

V and J are TRBV19 and TRBJ2-1; 9 nucleotides line up with TRBD1. CDR3 length equals 14 residues. V gave up 5 bases and J gave up 6 bases; unmatched junction bases: 5. CDR1 and CDR2 from the germline V gene are LNHDA and SQIVND (reference sequence). The CDR3 sequence is CASSHRGPLNEQFF. The CDR3 DNA reads as TGTGCCAGTAGTCACAGGGGGCCCCTCAATGAGCAGTTCTTC.

This chain connects TRBV4-3 to TRBJ2-1; 10 positions agree with TRBD2. V shed 5 bases and J 4 bases; nucleotides not matched to a gene: 5. The length of the CDR3 is 15 residues. Germline-derived CDR1 and CDR2 are LGHNA and YSLEER. Here the CDR3 reads CASSRTSGNYNEQFF. In DNA form, the CDR3 reads TGCGCCAGCAGCAGGACTAGCGGAAATTACAATGAGCAGTTCTTC.

The chain's CDR3 is CASSQGVSPYEQYF. The DNA of the CDR3 is TGTGCCAGCAGCCAGGGGGTTTCTCCCTACGAGCAGTACTTC. The genes are TRBV7-2 and TRBJ2-7; 7 nucleotides align to TRBD1. The V and J ends lost 5 bases and 2 bases, in that order; junction bases with no gene match: 6. Germline values: CDR1 SGHTA, CDR2 FQGNSA. CDR3 length equals 14 residues.

V and J are TRBV9 and TRBJ2-7; no reliable D call. This CDR3 has 14 amino acids. V was cut by 0 bases and J by 7 bases, with 14 bases left in between. The germline V gene has CDR1 SGDLS and CDR2 YYNGEE. CDR3 sequence: CASSVAPDAREQYF. The CDR3 DNA follows: TGTGCCAGCAGCGTAGCGCCCGATGCGAGGGAGCAGTACTTC.

This clone was counted once. The J gene is TRBJ1-1, the V gene TRBV5-1; 10 bases agree with TRBD1. The J segment lost 4 bases and the V segment lost 0 bases, leaving 6 bases of the junction unmatched. CDR3 length: 16 amino acids. Germline V CDR1 and CDR2: SGHRS, YFSETQ. CDR3 residues: CASSLDDRGQGTEAFF. CDR3 coding DNA: TGCGCCAGCAGCTTGGACGACAGGGGGCAGGGCACTGAAGCTTTCTTT.

The chain combines TRBV18 with TRBJ2-3; D is possibly TRBD1 (5 bases). The CDR3 consists of 17 residues. V was cut by 4 bases and J by 6 bases, with 23 bases left in between. Looked up from germline, CDR1 is KGHSH and CDR2 is LQKENI. The CDR3 protein is CASSLCRPQASCDTQYF. As DNA, the CDR3 is TGTGCCAGCTCACTTTGCAGGCCACAGGCCAGCTGCGATACGCAGTATTTT.

The chain links TRBV2 to TRBJ2-2; D might be TRBD1 (5 bases). Trimming shortened V by 7 bases and J by 1 base, and 13 bases separated the two germline ends. Germline V gives CDR1 SNHLY, CDR2 FYNNEI. The CDR3 consists of 15 residues. CDR3 coding DNA: TGTGCCAGCATGGTTCCCCAGGGGAACACCGGGGAGCTGTTTTTT. Translation: CASMVPQGNTGELFF. The variable domain in full, completed from reference TRBV2 and TRBJ2-2, reads EPEVTQTPSHQVTQMGQEVILRCVPISNHLYFYWYRQILGQKVEFLVSFYNNEISEKSEIFDDQFSVERPDGSNFTLKIRSTKLEDSAMYFCASMVPQGNTGELFFGEGSRLTVL.